The count of the clone carrying this TCR beta chain is one. As handled by the study authors: Reference gene primer amplification in the assay estimated nucleated cell counts. The method was immunoSEQ multiplex PCR; TCRdb's version includes in-frame clones alone and lacks a portion of them. V, J and clone size are those of that table, while D and trimming were read from the DNA. The sample has approximately 100,000 clones, around 89% seen once. This record comes from a study of blood T cell repertoires in COVID-19. Study background: The United States, Italy and Spain supplied acute and convalescent COVID-19 samples. Sample material is recorded as cDNA or gDNA derived from T cells, B-cell-depleted T cells, or PBMCs.

Germline assignment: CDR1 SNHLY and CDR2 FYNNEI. The CDR3 sequence is 16 residues long. The V end lost 6 bases, the J end lost 0 bases, and 17 bases lay between the germline ends. The rearrangement uses TRBV2 and TRBJ1-2, with D uncertain. Sequencing was carried out using peripheral blood. This receptor was identified in a human donor in a cohort sampled during active COVID-19. This CDR3 is CASRRISGSSNYGYTF. The CDR3, as DNA: TGTGCCAGCAGAAGGATTTCAGGCAGTTCTAACTATGGCTACACCTTC.